Listed below are T cell receptor beta chains from one sample, sequenced in a study of siplizumab effects on memory and regulatory T cells. Only in-frame clones appear in the TCRdb table, and some are missing; sequencing was by immunoSEQ multiplex PCR. This table has nearly 95,000 clones, nearly 95% appearing once. Sequenced input: non-Treg CD4+ T cells sorted from blood. The receptor source for this set is a human donor in good health. CDR3s include the opening cysteine and the closing phenylalanine or tryptophan. D genes are given only for firm matches. For some rows the clone size is stated as once, few or many, or as a class when expanded; others skip it.

J,size,V,D,CDR3,DNA
TRBJ1-2,NA,TRBV10-3,NA,CAISETWGVSNYGYTF,TGTGCCATCAGTGAGACTTGGGGAGTTTCCAACTATGGCTACACCTTC
TRBJ1-1,NA,TRBV18,TRBD1,CASSQTGDTEAFF,TGTGCCAGCTCACAAACAGGGGACACTGAAGCTTTCTTT
TRBJ1-6,NA,TRBV5-1,TRBD1,CASSQDRVLSPLHF,TGCGCCAGCAGCCAGGACAGGGTGCTTTCACCCCTCCACTTT
TRBJ2-3,NA,TRBV9,TRBD2,CASSVGLGSTDTQYF,TGTGCCAGCAGCGTCGGACTAGGGAGCACAGATACGCAGTATTTT
TRBJ2-1,few,TRBV29-1,NA,CSVDRAGLYNEQFF,TGCAGCGTTGACAGGGCTGGCCTTTACAATGAGCAGTTCTTC
TRBJ2-5,NA,TRBV2,NA,CASSRDFSRQETQYF,TGTGCCAGCAGCAGGGATTTTTCTCGCCAAGAGACCCAGTACTTC
TRBJ2-7,NA,TRBV18,NA,CASSPSGLGNYEQYF,TGTGCCAGCTCACCATCGGGGCTAGGCAACTACGAGCAGTACTTC
TRBJ1-6,few,TRBV4-1,NA,CASSQGAGAPSPLHF,TGCGCCAGCAGCCAAGGGGCGGGGGCCCCTTCACCCCTCCACTTT
TRBJ2-5,once,TRBV20-1,TRBD2,CSARERTREYF,TGCAGTGCTAGAGAGCGGACTAGGGAGTACTTC
TRBJ2-7,NA,TRBV5-1,NA,CASSLAVIGAIYEQYF,TGCGCCAGCAGCTTGGCCGTGATCGGCGCAATCTACGAGCAGTACTTC
TRBJ1-4,NA,TRBV10-2,NA,CASSDPGREKLFF,TGCGCCAGCAGTGATCCGGGACGTGAAAAACTGTTTTTT
TRBJ2-5,NA,TRBV18,NA,CASSPPRTAQETQYF,TGTGCCAGCTCACCACCGCGGACAGCTCAAGAGACCCAGTACTTC
TRBJ2-5,NA,TRBV5-1,NA,CASSPQSVRGETQYF,TGCGCCAGCAGCCCCCAGTCCGTAAGAGGAGAGACCCAGTACTTC
TRBJ2-5,NA,TRBV11-1,TRBD2,CASSQGTRVRSETQYF,TGTGCCAGCAGCCAAGGGACTAGGGTCCGCAGCGAGACCCAGTACTTC
TRBJ2-5,NA,TRBV7-9,NA,CASSLAGETQYF,TGTGCCAGCAGCTTAGCAGGAGAGACCCAGTACTTC
TRBJ1-2,NA,TRBV10-3,NA,CAISEPRGRGLNGYTF,TGTGCCATCAGTGAGCCCCGGGGCAGGGGTTTAAATGGCTACACCTTC
TRBJ2-7,NA,TRBV15,NA,CATSRGAGLYEQYF,TGTGCCACCAGCAGAGGAGCAGGGCTCTACGAGCAGTACTTC
TRBJ2-7,NA,TRBV30,NA,CAWSVNRGTWTYEQYF,TGTGCCTGGAGTGTAAATCGAGGGACATGGACCTACGAGCAGTACTTC
TRBJ2-7,NA,TRBV10-3,TRBD1,CAITGTGSEQYF,TGTGCCATCACCGGGACAGGGTCCGAGCAGTACTTC
TRBJ1-1,NA,TRBV10-2,TRBD1,CASSESTGRTGGTEAFF,TGCGCCAGCAGTGAGTCGACGGGTCGGACAGGGGGCACTGAAGCTTTCTTT
TRBJ1-1,NA,TRBV29-1,TRBD1,CSGGQGDEITFF,TGCAGCGGGGGACAGGGGGATGAGATAACTTTCTTT
TRBJ2-3,NA,TRBV4-1,NA,CASSQEPTRSTDTQYF,TGCGCCAGCAGCCAAGAACCCACTAGGAGCACAGATACGCAGTATTTT
TRBJ2-7,NA,TRBV19,NA,CASRIESGPYEQYF,TGTGCCAGTAGAATCGAATCGGGCCCCTACGAGCAGTACTTC
TRBJ1-5,NA,TRBV7-2,NA,CASSLAQGNQPQHF,TGTGCCAGCAGCTTAGCGCAAGGAAATCAGCCCCAGCATTTT
TRBJ1-5,NA,TRBV2,TRBD1,CASNADRVQPQHF,TGTGCCAGCAATGCGGACAGGGTACAGCCCCAGCATTTT
TRBJ2-5,NA,TRBV11-2,NA,CASSRSLQETQYF,TGTGCCAGCAGCAGGTCCCTCCAAGAGACCCAGTACTTC
TRBJ2-5,NA,TRBV11-2,NA,CASSLVLGRETQYF,TGTGCCAGCAGCTTAGTCCTGGGGCGCGAGACCCAGTACTTC
TRBJ2-1,NA,TRBV6-1,NA,CASSLRGDNEQFF,TGTGCCAGCAGTCTTAGAGGGGACAATGAGCAGTTCTTC
TRBJ1-5,NA,TRBV6-5,NA,CASRPADISNQPQHF,TGTGCCAGCAGACCAGCGGACATTAGCAATCAGCCCCAGCATTTT
TRBJ1-4,NA,TRBV7-9,NA,CASSLRTGTNEKLFF,TGTGCCAGCAGCTTAAGGACGGGAACTAATGAAAAACTGTTTTTT
TRBJ1-1,once,TRBV4-3,NA,CASSQVPGHRAFF,TGCGCCAGCAGCCAAGTACCGGGACACAGAGCTTTCTTT
TRBJ2-1,NA,TRBV28,NA,CASRNQGRSYNEQFF,TGTGCCAGCAGGAACCAGGGGCGGTCCTACAATGAGCAGTTCTTC
TRBJ1-2,once,TRBV11-2,NA,CASSSWPPGYTF,TGTGCCAGCAGCTCCTGGCCTCCGGGCTACACCTTC
TRBJ2-3,NA,TRBV30,NA,CAWSVKGGTDTQYF,TGTGCCTGGAGTGTAAAGGGGGGCACAGATACGCAGTATTTT
TRBJ2-4,NA,TRBV13,NA,CASSLAVRGGNIQYF,TGTGCCAGCAGCTTAGCGGTCAGGGGGGGAAACATTCAGTACTTC
TRBJ1-5,once,TRBV4-1,NA,CASSQDHQGQPQHF,TGCGCCAGCAGCCAAGATCATCAGGGTCAGCCCCAGCATTTT
TRBJ2-1,NA,TRBV30,NA,CAWSPGSNEQFF,TGTGCCTGGAGCCCGGGGTCCAATGAGCAGTTCTTC
TRBJ1-2,NA,TRBV30,NA,CAWSVRSGLGGYTF,TGTGCCTGGAGTGTACGATCGGGGCTTGGGGGCTACACCTTC
TRBJ1-3,NA,TRBV29-1,NA,CSVSRTGTSGNTIYF,TGCAGCGTCTCTCGGACGGGGACTTCTGGAAACACCATATATTTT
TRBJ1-1,NA,TRBV9,NA,CASSVVTGRTEAFF,TGTGCCAGCAGCGTAGTCACGGGCCGGACTGAAGCTTTCTTT
TRBJ2-5,NA,TRBV5-1,NA,CASSSDTDGTQYF,TGCGCCAGCAGCTCGGACACTGATGGGACCCAGTACTTC
TRBJ2-1,NA,TRBV5-1,NA,CASSRVETAGNEQFF,TGCGCCAGCAGCCGCGTTGAGACGGCAGGCAATGAGCAGTTCTTC
TRBJ1-2,NA,TRBV4-1,NA,CASSRSESLGGLDYGYTF,TGCGCCAGCAGCAGATCGGAGTCCCTGGGGGGACTCGACTATGGCTACACCTTC
TRBJ2-3,NA,TRBV30,NA,CAWAPTGGAGDTQYF,TGTGCCTGGGCTCCCACCGGGGGAGCTGGAGATACGCAGTATTTT
TRBJ2-5,NA,TRBV5-6,TRBD1,CASSRVVTGGWETQYF,TGTGCCAGCAGCCGGGTCGTGACAGGGGGTTGGGAGACCCAGTACTTC
TRBJ2-1,NA,TRBV19,TRBD2,CASSQGLAVEQFF,TGTGCCAGTAGTCAGGGACTAGCAGTTGAGCAGTTCTTC
TRBJ2-4,NA,TRBV23-1,NA,CASSQSGPGVLRRVKNIQYF,TGCGCCAGCAGTCAATCTGGGCCAGGGGTGTTAAGACGCGTCAAAAACATTCAGTACTTC
TRBJ2-3,NA,TRBV15,NA,CATHGAGDTQYF,TGTGCCACCCACGGGGCAGGAGATACGCAGTATTTT
TRBJ2-7,NA,TRBV7-9,TRBD1,CASSTGQGTYEQYF,TGTGCCAGCAGCACAGGACAGGGGACCTACGAGCAGTACTTC
TRBJ2-4,NA,TRBV18,NA,CASSPAFGASKNIQYF,TGTGCCAGCTCACCAGCCTTCGGGGCCTCCAAAAACATTCAGTACTTC
TRBJ2-5,once,TRBV11-2,NA,CASSLSRVGQETQYF,TGTGCCAGCAGCTTATCGCGGGTAGGGCAAGAGACCCAGTACTTC
TRBJ1-1,NA,TRBV11-2,NA,CASSLNRAVNTEAFF,TGTGCCAGCAGCCTAAACAGGGCGGTTAACACTGAAGCTTTCTTT
TRBJ2-3,NA,TRBV10-2,TRBD1,CASSEGQGAGDTQYF,TGCGCCAGCAGTGAAGGTCAGGGGGCTGGAGATACGCAGTATTTT
TRBJ2-7,NA,TRBV5-4,TRBD1,CASSLTGGNEQYF,TGTGCCAGCAGCCTTACAGGGGGCAACGAGCAGTACTTC
TRBJ2-5,NA,TRBV19,NA,CASSKAETQYF,TGTGCCAGTAGTAAGGCGGAGACCCAGTACTTC
TRBJ2-2,NA,TRBV11-2,NA,CASSRVINTGELFF,TGTGCCAGCAGCCGGGTCATTAACACCGGGGAGCTGTTTTTT
TRBJ2-7,NA,TRBV30,TRBD2,CAWMGGGYEQYF,TGTGCCTGGATGGGCGGGGGTTACGAGCAGTACTTC
TRBJ2-1,NA,TRBV7-2,NA,CASSLERNMGEQFF,TGTGCCAGCAGCTTAGAACGTAATATGGGGGAGCAGTTCTTC
TRBJ1-5,NA,TRBV5-6,NA,CASSFRGSEQPQHF,TGTGCCAGCAGCTTCCGAGGTTCGGAGCAGCCCCAGCATTTT